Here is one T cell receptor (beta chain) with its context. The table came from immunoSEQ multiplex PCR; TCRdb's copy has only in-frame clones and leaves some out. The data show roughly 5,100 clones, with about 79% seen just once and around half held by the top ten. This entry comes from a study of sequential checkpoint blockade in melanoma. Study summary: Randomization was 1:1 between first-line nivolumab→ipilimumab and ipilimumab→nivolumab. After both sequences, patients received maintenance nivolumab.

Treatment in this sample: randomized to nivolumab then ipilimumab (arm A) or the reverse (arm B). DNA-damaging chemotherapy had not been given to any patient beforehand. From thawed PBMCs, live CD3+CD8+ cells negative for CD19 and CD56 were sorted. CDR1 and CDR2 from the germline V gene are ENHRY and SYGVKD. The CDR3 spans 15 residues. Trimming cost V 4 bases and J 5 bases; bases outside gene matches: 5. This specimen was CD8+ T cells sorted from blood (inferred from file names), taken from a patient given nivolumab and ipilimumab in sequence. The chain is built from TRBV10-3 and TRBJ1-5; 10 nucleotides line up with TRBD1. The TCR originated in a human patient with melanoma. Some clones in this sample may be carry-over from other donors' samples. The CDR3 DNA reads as TGTGCCATCAGTGTGGGACAGGGGCAAGATCAGCCCCAGCATTTT. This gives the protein CAISVGQGQDQPQHF.